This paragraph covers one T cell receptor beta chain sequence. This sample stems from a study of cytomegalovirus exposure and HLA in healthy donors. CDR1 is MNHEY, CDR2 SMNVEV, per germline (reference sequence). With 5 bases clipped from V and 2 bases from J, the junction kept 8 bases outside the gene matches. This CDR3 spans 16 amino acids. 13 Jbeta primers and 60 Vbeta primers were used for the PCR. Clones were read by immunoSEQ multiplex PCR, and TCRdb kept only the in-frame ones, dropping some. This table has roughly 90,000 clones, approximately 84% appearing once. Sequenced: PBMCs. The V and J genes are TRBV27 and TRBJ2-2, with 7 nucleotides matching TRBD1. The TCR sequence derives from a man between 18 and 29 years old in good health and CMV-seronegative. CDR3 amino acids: CASSTPGQLNTGELFF. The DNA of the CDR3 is TGTGCCAGCAGTACGCCGGGACAGCTAAACACCGGGGAGCTGTTTTTT.